This T cell receptor beta chain was sequenced in a study of naive and memory T cell subsets. General study points: The RNA method is potentially sensitive to activation and differentiation changes.

An oligonucleotide containing a UMI was ligated to the 3' end of TCR cDNA. Reverse transcription used DNase-treated unsorted total RNA, aiming for roughly 1 to 1,100 ng. The SP2 primer and nested alpha and beta constant region primers amplified ligated cDNA in four rounds. For blood and skin samples, reverse transcription used TCR alpha and beta constant primers. TCRdb processed the 5' RACE reads anew with MiXCR; each CDR3 protein has one entry. Of about 56,000 distinct CDR3 sequences listed, 7.6% are singletons. Many counts were recorded for this clonotype. Its antigen is unidentified. This receptor was obtained from a female donor in good health.

The CDR3 DNA sequence: TGCAGTGCTAGAGATAACTGGGCTAGCTTCAATGAGCAGTTCTTC. Translation gives CSARDNWASFNEQFF. This chain joins TRBV20-1 and TRBJ2-1, with D possibly matching TRBD2 (5 bases). The length of the CDR3 is 15 residues. The germline V and J ends were trimmed by 0 bases and 6 bases, with 15 bases remaining between them. Per the germline V gene, CDR1 is DFQATT and CDR2 is SNEGSKA (reference sequence).